Sequencing of this T cell receptor (beta chain) was carried out in a study of T cells after yellow fever vaccination. Study outcomes and limitations: Researchers cautioned that FACS-sorted repertoires could harbor abundant clonotypes contaminating from the bulk population. A minor fraction of clonotypes spanned both CD4 and CD8 compartments.

For TCR, cDNA came from 5'RACE template switching, which added a universal primer site and UMIs. TCRdb ran MiXCR on the 5' RACE reads and lists one entry per CDR3 protein. The data hold some 300,000 distinct CDR3 sequences, with 8% to 9.5% observed a single time. CDR3 length equals 15 residues. Germline V gene sequence: CDR1 SGHVS, CDR2 FNYEAQ. With 1 base clipped from V and 5 bases from J, the junction kept 6 bases outside the gene matches. This clonotype was picked up a small number of times. The antigen remains undetermined. The sequence derives from a man between 18 and 35 years old who received the YFV17D yellow fever vaccine. The starting material was PBMCs, obtained more than 35 days after the first yellow fever vaccination. The rearrangement uses TRBV7-6 and TRBJ2-7, with 9 bases identical to TRBD1. CDR3 amino acids: CASSLGGTGFDEQYF. The CDR3 DNA sequence: TGTGCCAGCAGCTTAGGAGGGACAGGGTTCGACGAGCAGTACTTC.